This T cell receptor beta chain was documented in a study of blood T cell repertoires in COVID-19. The wider study: The analysed material was cDNA or gDNA that came from T cells, B-cell-depleted T cells, or PBMCs.

In the authors' methods: Amplifying reference gene primers gave estimates of nucleated cell counts. Repertoires were generated with immunoSEQ multiplex PCR, while TCRdb's copy carries only in-frame clones and drops some. That table furnishes V, J and clone size, whereas the DNA furnished D and trimming. The sample has some 320,000 clones; 90% are singletons. Study members were between roughly 18 and 90 years old and lived in 24 US regions. Categorization into cohorts depended on clinical history that participants reported. Trimming took 1 base from V and 4 from J, leaving 10 bases between them. This CDR3 is built from 14 residues. Germline lookup yields CDR1 SGHVS and CDR2 FQNEAQ.

The source of this sequence is a man between 60 and 70 years old who had recovered from COVID-19. The V call is TRBV7-8, the J call TRBJ2-5; D is possibly TRBD2 (6 bases). The sequencing sample was made of PBMCs or T cells enriched from blood (not recorded which). The CDR3 is CASSLVARGETQYF. The CDR3 nucleotides are TGTGCCAGCAGCTTAGTAGCGCGGGGAGAGACCCAGTACTTC.